This TCR beta chain was sequenced in a study of prognosis after radiotherapy for stage I lung cancer. For the study at large: Stage I non-small cell lung cancer patients, who were enrolled in Nanjing, China, joined the cohort between April 2018 and early 2019.

Germline values: CDR1 SGHTA, CDR2 FQGTGA. The CDR3 has 10 residues. The genomic DNA TCR beta CDR3 region underwent two rounds of multiplex PCR. Specific primers for each TRBV and TRBJ gene were what first-round PCR used. TCRdb reprocessed the multiplex PCR reads with MiXCR, giving one entry per CDR3 protein. The repertoire holds roughly 25,000 distinct CDR3 sequences, with 25% to 35% as singletons. In this sample, this clonotype turned up a few times. Just one base apart from a much larger clone, this may be a read error. This clonotype originated in a donor over 45 with non-small cell lung cancer. The gene calls are TRBV7-3 and TRBJ1-4; D gene uncertain. The source material was PBMCs, sampled before or after stereotactic body radiation therapy (not recorded which). The CDR3, as DNA: TGTACCAGCAGCTTAGCTTCGCTGTTTTTT. Its protein product is CTSSLASLFF.